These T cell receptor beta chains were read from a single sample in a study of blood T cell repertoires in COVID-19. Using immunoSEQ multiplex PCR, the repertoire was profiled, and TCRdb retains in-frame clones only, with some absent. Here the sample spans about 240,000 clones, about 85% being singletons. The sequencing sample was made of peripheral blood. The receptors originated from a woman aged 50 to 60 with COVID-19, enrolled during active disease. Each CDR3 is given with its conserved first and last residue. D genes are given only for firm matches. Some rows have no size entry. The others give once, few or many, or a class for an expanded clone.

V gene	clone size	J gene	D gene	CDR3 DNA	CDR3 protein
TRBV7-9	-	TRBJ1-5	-	TGTGCCAGCAGCCCAGTGGGGGCCAATCAGCCCCAGCATTTT	CASSPVGANQPQHF
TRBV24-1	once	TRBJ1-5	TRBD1	TGTGCCACCAGTGACCCCCGGGACAGGGTTTATCAGCCCCAGCATTTT	CATSDPRDRVYQPQHF
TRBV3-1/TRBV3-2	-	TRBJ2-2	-	TGTGCCAGCAGCCAACCTATGACTACCACCGGGGAGCTGTTTTTT	CASSQPMTTTGELFF
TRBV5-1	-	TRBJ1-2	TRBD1	TGCGCCAGCAGCTTAACGGGACAGGGGTACTATGGCTACACCTTC	CASSLTGQGYYGYTF
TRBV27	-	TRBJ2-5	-	TGTGCCAGCAGTTTAAGAGGGAACCAAGAGACCCAGTACTTC	CASSLRGNQETQYF
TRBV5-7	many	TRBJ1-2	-	TGCTTCAGGGGTGAAAATAACTATGGCTACACCTTC	CFRGENNYGYTF
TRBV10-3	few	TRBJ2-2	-	TGTGCCATCAGTGACCAGGTTATAAACACCGGGGAGCTGTTTTTT	CAISDQVINTGELFF
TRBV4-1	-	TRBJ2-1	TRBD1	TGCGCCAGCAGCCAAGATTCCGGGACAGCATCCAATGAGCAGTTCTTC	CASSQDSGTASNEQFF
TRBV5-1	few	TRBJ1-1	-	TGCGCCAGCAGCCGGGGTGGGAACACTGAAGCTTTCTTT	CASSRGGNTEAFF
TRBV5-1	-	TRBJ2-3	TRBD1	TGCGCCAGCAGCTTGTCCCTTCGACAGGGAGAAGATACGCAGTATTTT	CASSLSLRQGEDTQYF
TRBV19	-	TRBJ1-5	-	TGTGCCAGTAGTATGGCGGCATATAGCAATCAGCCCCAGCATTTT	CASSMAAYSNQPQHF
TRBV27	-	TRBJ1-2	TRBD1	TGTGCCAGCAGTTTAACACACACAGGGGAAAACTATGGCTACACCTTC	CASSLTHTGENYGYTF
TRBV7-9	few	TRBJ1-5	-	TGTGCCAGCTCTCGGGGGGGCAATCAGCCCCAGCATTTT	CASSRGGNQPQHF
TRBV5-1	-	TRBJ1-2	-	TGCGCCAGCAGCTATGAAAGTGGCGGCTACACCTTC	CASSYESGGYTF
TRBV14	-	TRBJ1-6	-	TGTGCCAGCAGCCAAGTGGTGGGGGCCACCTATAATTCACCCCTCCACTTT	CASSQVVGATYNSPLHF
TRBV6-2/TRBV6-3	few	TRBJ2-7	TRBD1	TGTGCCAGCAGCAAAGGGCGGGACAGGGGCAACGAGCAGTACTTC	CASSKGRDRGNEQYF
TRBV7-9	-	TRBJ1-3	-	TGTGCCAGCAGCTCCGTGATTCAGGGTACCAGGAACACCATATATTTT	CASSSVIQGTRNTIYF
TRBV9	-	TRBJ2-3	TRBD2	TGTGCCAGCAGCGTAGTTGGCGGGGGGGCCGGAGATACGCAGTATTTT	CASSVVGGGAGDTQYF
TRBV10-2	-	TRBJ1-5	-	TGCGCCAGCAGTGAAGACTACAGGGTAAATAGCAATCAGCCCCAGCATTTT	CASSEDYRVNSNQPQHF
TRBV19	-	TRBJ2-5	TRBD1	TGTGCCAGTAGTACCGGGGACAGTCTGGGGACCCAGTACTTC	CASSTGDSLGTQYF
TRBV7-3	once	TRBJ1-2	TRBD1	TGTGCCAGCAGCTTAACGGAGACAGGGCACGGCTACACCTTC	CASSLTETGHGYTF
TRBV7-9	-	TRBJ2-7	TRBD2	TGTGCCAGCGGTTCGGGACTAGCCCCCTACGAGCAGTACTTC	CASGSGLAPYEQYF
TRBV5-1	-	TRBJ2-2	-	TGCGCCAGCAGCTTGACTGTGACAGTTCCCACCGGGGAGCTGTTTTTT	CASSLTVTVPTGELFF
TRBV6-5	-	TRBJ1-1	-	TGTGCCAGCAGTTACTCGGGACGGGGGAGCACTGAAGCTTTCTTT	CASSYSGRGSTEAFF